This TCR beta chain was sequenced during a study of T-cell reconstitution after alpha-beta-depleted transplantation in children. The CDR3 is 14 residues long. V was cut by 2 bases and J by 0 bases, with 11 bases left in between. The germline V gene has CDR1 DFQATT and CDR2 SNEGSKA (reference sequence). A TCRbeta library incorporating unique molecular identifiers was prepared. In TCRdb, the PCR reads were re-called with MiXCR into one record per CDR3 protein. Of 700,000 to 850,000 distinct CDR3 sequences in the sample, less than 20% were seen once. The V and J genes are TRBV20-1 and TRBJ2-7; D might be TRBD2 (6 bases). The origin of this receptor is a male patient under 18 who had a stem cell transplant for acute lymphoblastic leukemia, so the T cells may come from the graft donor. This specimen consisted of PBMCs, mostly from graft donor cells, obtained 360 days after TCRalphabeta/CD19-depleted stem cell transplant. The CDR3 is CSARPPGSSYEQYF. For the CDR3, the DNA is TGCAGTGCTAGACCCCCCGGGAGCTCCTACGAGCAGTACTTC.